This TCR beta chain was captured in a study of cytomegalovirus exposure and HLA in healthy donors. Study as a whole: HLA-typed donors were the source of approximately 86 million unique TCRs held in an early data release.

Germline-derived CDR1 and CDR2 are MDHEN and SYDVKM. The CDR3 sequence is 16 residues long. The V end lost 3 bases, the J end lost 0 bases, and 12 bases lay between the germline ends. Comments on this clone: The antigen is unknown.

Study-level points and caveats: Among TCR beta chains of equal frequency, HLA-associated ones were more clonally expanded in a later analysis. There were several of the most significant clusters that appeared linked to common viral pathogens in a later analysis.

PCR used 60 Vbeta primers and 13 Jbeta primers. The repertoire was sequenced with immunoSEQ multiplex PCR; TCRdb's copy has only in-frame clones and lacks some. The sample has 140,000 or so clones; around 85% are singletons. The clonotype comes from a female donor in good health and CMV-seronegative. This rearrangement joins TRBV28 to TRBJ1-5; D possibly corresponds to TRBD1 (6 bases). Material for sequencing was PBMCs. The CDR3 region is CASSLNRAYSNQPQHF. CDR3 DNA: TGTGCCAGCAGTTTGAACAGGGCGTATAGCAATCAGCCCCAGCATTTT.